This entry lists 32 T cell receptor beta chains sequenced from one sample in a study of blood T cell repertoires in COVID-19. Libraries were prepared by immunoSEQ multiplex PCR; TCRdb keeps only in-frame clonotypes and omits some of them. The table includes 60,000 to 70,000 clones, roughly 80% detected once. Sequencing was carried out using peripheral blood. The receptors shown here come from a man aged 50 to 59 with active COVID-19.

The chain links TRBV7-8 to TRBJ1-4; 7 nucleotides align to TRBD1. The J segment lost 8 bases and the V segment lost 5 bases, leaving 8 bases of the junction unmatched. The V gene's germline CDR1 is SGHVS and CDR2 FQNEAQ. The length of the CDR3 is 14 residues. CDR3 protein: CASSPDRDKEKLFF. The DNA of the CDR3 is TGTGCCAGCAGCCCCGACAGGGACAAGGAAAAACTGTTTTTT.

This sequence joins TRBV7-9 and TRBJ2-5, with 7 bases aligning to TRBD1. CDR3 length: 15 residues. Looked up from germline, CDR1 is SEHNR and CDR2 is FQNEAQ (reference sequence). The V and J ends lost 5 bases and 3 bases, in that order; junction bases with no gene match: 9. The CDR3 region has the DNA TGTGCCAGCAGCCCCCCTGGGACAGCAAAAGAGACCCAGTACTTC. As protein: CASSPPGTAKETQYF. The variable domain in full, with the rest retrieved from reference TRBV7-9 and TRBJ2-5, is DTGVSQNPRHKITKRGQNVTFRCDPISEHNRLYWYRQTLGQGPEFLTYFQNEAQLEKSRLLSDRFSAERPKGSFSTLEIQRTEQGDSAMYLCASSPPGTAKETQYFGPGTRLLVL.

The chain links TRBV18 to TRBJ2-5; TRBD2 matches 9 bases. Germline lookup yields CDR1 KGHSH and CDR2 LQKENI. The trim removed 3 bases at V and 4 bases at J, leaving 12 bases unmatched. The CDR3 contains 17 residues. CDR3 bases: TGTGCCAGCTCACCCGTGGTAGGGACTAGCAAAGGAGAGACCCAGTACTTC. This gives the protein CASSPVVGTSKGETQYF. The whole variable domain, remainder taken from reference TRBV18 and TRBJ2-5, is NAGVMQNPRHLVRRRGQEARLRCSPMKGHSHVYWYRQLPEEGLKFMVYLQKENIIDESGMPKERFSAEFPKEGPSILRIQQVVRGDSAAYFCASSPVVGTSKGETQYFGPGTRLLVL.

This chain links TRBV21-1 with TRBJ2-1; TRBD1 is the table's D call and was not checked against the DNA. TRBV21-1 is annotated as a pseudogene. The CDR3 is 16 residues long. In nucleotides, the CDR3 is TGTGCCAGCAGCAATACCGTACCGGGACATAACAATGAGCAGTTCTTC. Encoded protein: CASSNTVPGHNNEQFF.

The chain uses TRBV2 and TRBJ2-3, with TRBD2 matching over 13 bases. Germline-derived CDR1 and CDR2 are SNHLY and FYNNEI. The CDR3 spans 15 residues. V was pared by 5 bases and J by 5 bases, with 4 bases of the junction left unmatched. The CDR3 nucleotides read TGTGCCAGCAGTTTGACTAGCGGGGGGAAAGATACGCAGTATTTT. Protein: CASSLTSGGKDTQYF.

V gene TRBV13 combines with J gene TRBJ1-1; 7 nucleotides match TRBD1. The germline CDR1 and CDR2 sequences are PRHDT and FYEKMQ (reference sequence). The V gene end was trimmed by 1 base and the J gene end by 7 bases; junction bases not matched to a gene: 15. The CDR3 loop spans 17 amino acids. CDR3 sequence (DNA): TGTGCCAGCAGCTTAGAGAGCGGTTTGTGGGCAGGGGGTGAAGCTTTCTTT. It codes for CASSLESGLWAGGEAFF.

Regarding this clone: The junction departs from the called germline gene at one end, perhaps through a read error. The chain carries TRBV12-3 or TRBV12-4 and TRBJ2-2; a weak D match, TRBD2 (7 bases). The CDR3 runs to 11 residues. The CDR3 reads CASSIGGGLFF. As DNA, the CDR3 is TGTGCCAGCAGCATAGGGGGGGGGCTGTTTTTT.

This clone was counted once. V usage is TRBV30 and J usage is TRBJ1-1; D unclear. V lost 1 base and J 5 bases, leaving 11 bases between the germline ends. The germline V gene encodes CDR1 GTSNPN and CDR2 SVGIG (reference sequence). The CDR3 consists of 13 residues. The CDR3 sequence is CAWSGGEATEAFF. Written as DNA, the CDR3 is TGTGCCTGGAGTGGCGGGGAGGCTACTGAAGCTTTCTTT. The full variable domain, with the rest looked up from reference TRBV30 and TRBJ1-1, is SQTIHQWPATLVQPVGSPLSLECTVEGTSNPNLYWYRQAAGRGLQLLFYSVGIGQISSEVPQNLSASRPQDRQFILSSKKLLLSDSGFYLCAWSGGEATEAFFGQGTRLTVV.

The gene calls are TRBV27 and TRBJ1-3; D unclear. Germline loops: CDR1 MNHEY, CDR2 SMNVEV (reference sequence). V was trimmed by 2 bases and J by 0 bases, leaving 11 bases between them. The CDR3 contains 16 residues. The CDR3 coding sequence is TGTGCCAGCAGTTTAACTCTATCCGGCTCTGGAAACACCATATATTTT. Translating it yields CASSLTLSGSGNTIYF.

The chain combines TRBV27 with TRBJ1-1, with D unresolved. V was trimmed by 3 bases and J by 5 bases, leaving 13 bases between them. This CDR3 spans 14 amino acids. Germline lookup yields CDR1 MNHEY and CDR2 SMNVEV (reference sequence). The CDR3 region is CASSFGGRVTEAFF. CDR3 bases: TGTGCCAGCAGTTTCGGAGGTAGGGTGACTGAAGCTTTCTTT.

The chain has TRBV9 and TRBJ1-6, with unresolved D. The CDR3 has 17 amino acids. Between the trimmed V and J ends, which lost 4 bases and 0 bases, there was a span of 14 bases. The germline CDR1 and CDR2 sequences are SGDLS and YYNGEE. CDR3 protein: CASSSSTGSSYNSPLHF. Written as DNA, the CDR3 is TGTGCCAGCAGCTCCTCCACGGGAAGCTCCTATAATTCACCCCTCCACTTT.

This chain connects TRBV18 to TRBJ2-2; 10 nucleotides agree with TRBD1. The CDR3 has 15 amino acids. Trimming took 4 bases from V and 4 from J; bases not matched to a gene: 3. Germline V gene data show CDR1 as KGHSH and CDR2 as LQKENI. CDR3 bases: TGTGCCAGCTCACGACAGGGGGCTCGCACCGGGGAGCTGTTTTTT. Amino acids: CASSRQGARTGELFF.

For this clone: Additional DNA sequences in this sample encode the identical CDR3. The rearrangement joins TRBV27 to TRBJ2-3; D ambiguous. The CDR3 has 12 amino acids. V dropped 5 bases and J dropped 0 bases, with 3 bases sitting between them. Germline V gene data show CDR1 as MNHEY and CDR2 as SMNVEV (reference sequence). The CDR3 DNA follows: TGTGCCAGCAGTCCGAGCACAGATACGCAGTATTTT. Encoded protein: CASSPSTDTQYF.

V usage is TRBV25-1 and J usage is TRBJ1-2; 11 nucleotides align to TRBD1. This CDR3 comprises 14 residues. J lost 6 bases, V lost 4 bases, and 4 bases had no gene match. The germline gives CDR1 MGHDK, CDR2 SYGVNS. The CDR3 spells CASSVPGQGDGYTF. CDR3 DNA: TGTGCCAGCAGTGTCCCGGGACAGGGGGATGGCTACACCTTC.

This chain joins TRBV30 and TRBJ2-2, with D possibly matching TRBD1 (5 bases). Trimming pared 4 bases from V and 1 base from J, leaving 7 bases between. The germline V gene encodes CDR1 GTSNPN and CDR2 SVGIG (reference sequence). There are 13 residues in the CDR3. The CDR3 sequence is CAWKGWNTGELFF. CDR3 DNA sequence: TGTGCCTGGAAGGGGTGGAACACCGGGGAGCTGTTTTTT. Using reference TRBV30 and TRBJ2-2 for the parts outside the CDR3, the full variable domain is SQTIHQWPATLVQPVGSPLSLECTVEGTSNPNLYWYRQAAGRGLQLLFYSVGIGQISSEVPQNLSASRPQDRQFILSSKKLLLSDSGFYLCAWKGWNTGELFFGEGSRLTVL.

The rearrangement links TRBV5-6 to TRBJ1-2, with 9 bases fitting TRBD1. This CDR3 has 15 residues. CDR1 and CDR2 from the germline V gene are SGHDT and YYEEEE. With V trimmed by 3 bases and J by 2 bases, 5 bases remained unmatched. The CDR3 here is CASSSTTGGNYGYTF. The DNA for the CDR3 is TGTGCCAGCAGCTCTACGACAGGGGGAAACTATGGCTACACCTTC.

The V and J genes are TRBV15 and TRBJ2-1; 10 bases line up with TRBD2. V lost 5 bases, J lost 8 bases, and 15 bases stayed unmatched. The CDR3 has 17 residues. Germline CDR1 reads LNHNV; CDR2 reads YYDKDF (reference sequence). The CDR3 loop reads CATSSNRGSGGLDEQFF. The CDR3 nucleotides read TGTGCCACCAGCTCTAATCGTGGTAGCGGGGGGCTCGATGAGCAGTTCTTC.

This clone was detected once. V is TRBV29-1 and J is TRBJ2-7, with 9 bases matching TRBD1. The CDR3 length is 11 residues. After removal of 6 bases from V and 6 bases from J, the junction contained 3 bases not matched to a gene. The V gene's germline CDR1 is SQVTM and CDR2 ANQGSEA. The CDR3 DNA reads as TGCAGCGTCATACAGGGGGCCGAGCAGTACTTC. It codes for CSVIQGAEQYF.

The chain employs TRBV6-5 and TRBJ2-7, with TRBD1 matching over 11 bases. The V gene's germline CDR1 is MNHEY and CDR2 SVGAGI. The CDR3 covers 14 residues. Germline trimming cut 6 bases from V and 2 bases from J; bases unmatched to any gene: 3. CDR3 sequence (DNA): TGTGCCAGCAGACTGGACAGGGGGCCCTACGAGCAGTACTTC. Translated: CASRLDRGPYEQYF.

This chain links TRBV11-3 with TRBJ2-1; 12 bases align to TRBD1. This CDR3 contains 17 residues. From germline, CDR1 is SGHNT and CDR2 YENEEA. The V segment lost 2 bases and the J segment 8 bases; nucleotides outside the gene matches: 10. CDR3 protein: CASSLHFGTGGRDEQFF. The CDR3 region has the DNA TGTGCCAGCAGCTTACATTTCGGGACAGGGGGCCGGGATGAGCAGTTCTTC.

The chain joins TRBV6-6 to TRBJ2-4; D might be TRBD2 (6 bases). This CDR3 has 13 residues. Germline V gene sequence: CDR1 MNHNY, CDR2 SVGAGI (reference sequence). Trimming pared 2 bases from V and 13 bases from J, leaving 15 bases between. Here the CDR3 DNA reads TGTGCCAGCAGTTACGGGACCCCGGGACTCCAGTACTTC. This codes for CASSYGTPGLQYF.

The chain uses TRBV4-1 and TRBJ2-5; 8 bases match TRBD2. V dropped 2 bases and J dropped 5; count of bases not matched to a gene: 10. Per the germline V gene, CDR1 is MGHRA and CDR2 is YSYEKL. The CDR3 consists of 16 residues. The CDR3 here is CASSQLPTSGQETQYF. The CDR3, as DNA: TGCGCCAGCAGCCAACTCCCAACTAGCGGCCAGGAGACCCAGTACTTC.

The chain joins TRBV12-5 to TRBJ2-7; TRBD2 aligns across 8 bases. Looked up from germline, CDR1 is LGHNT and CDR2 is FRNRAP. This CDR3 has 13 residues. After removal of 7 bases from V and 5 bases from J, the junction contained 7 bases not matched to a gene. This CDR3 reads CASAPGGVHEQYF. The DNA of the CDR3 is TGTGCTAGTGCCCCGGGAGGGGTCCACGAGCAGTACTTC.

The rearrangement joins TRBV5-1 to TRBJ1-1; maybe TRBD1 (5 bases). This CDR3 spans 13 amino acids. The ends were cut back, 1 base at V and 4 bases at J, with 8 bases in the middle. Germline lookup yields CDR1 SGHRS and CDR2 YFSETQ. The chain's CDR3 is CASSLSQGTEAFF. The DNA for the CDR3 is TGCGCCAGCAGCTTGAGTCAGGGCACTGAAGCTTTCTTT.

The chain carries TRBV29-1 and TRBJ2-5; D might be TRBD1 (6 bases). With 7 bases removed from V and 4 bases from J, the gap between germline ends came to 13 bases. Looked up from germline, CDR1 is SQVTM and CDR2 is ANQGSEA. The CDR3 totals 12 residues. In DNA, the CDR3 is TGCAGCGCCTCAGGGGCAGGAGAGACCCAGTACTTC. This gives the protein CSASGAGETQYF. The full variable domain, completed using reference TRBV29-1 and TRBJ2-5, is SAVISQKPSRDICQRGTSLTIQCQVDSQVTMMFWYRQQPGQSLTLIATANQGSEATYESGFVIDKFPISRPNLTFSTLTVSNMSPEDSSIYLCSASGAGETQYFGPGTRLLVL.

The chain links TRBV5-6 to TRBJ1-2; 10 nucleotides agree with TRBD1. Germline V gene lookup returns CDR1 SGHDT and CDR2 YYEEEE. There are 14 residues in the CDR3. J was trimmed by 6 bases and V by 4 bases; bases with no gene match: 6. CDR3 sequence reads: CASSPDRGLNGYTF. The CDR3, as DNA: TGTGCCAGCAGCCCGGACAGGGGGTTAAATGGCTACACCTTC.

The chain couples TRBV15 to TRBJ2-1, with 8 nucleotides matching TRBD1. CDR3 length: 14 amino acids. Germline V lookup: CDR1 LNHNV, CDR2 YYDKDF (reference sequence). Trimming at V came to 2 bases and at J to 7 bases, leaving 4 bases not matched to a gene. CDR3 protein: CATSRLDRENEQFF. CDR3 in DNA: TGTGCCACCAGCAGACTGGACAGGGAGAATGAGCAGTTCTTC.

The V call is TRBV25-1, the J call TRBJ2-2; 8 bases are a match to TRBD1. Germline loops: CDR1 MGHDK, CDR2 SYGVNS. J gave up 1 base and V 6 bases, and 13 bases lay outside the gene matches. CDR3 length equals 18 residues. The CDR3 here is CASRQDGVGQGNTGELFF. For the CDR3, the DNA is TGTGCCAGCAGGCAGGATGGTGTTGGACAGGGGAACACCGGGGAGCTGTTTTTT.

The V call is TRBV19, the J call TRBJ2-3; perhaps TRBD1 as D (5 bases). This CDR3 region has 11 residues. V was cut by 7 bases and J by 4 bases, with 6 bases left in between. Germline V CDR1 and CDR2: LNHDA, SQIVND (reference sequence). The CDR3 region has the DNA TGTGCCAGTAAAGGGGCAGATACGCAGTATTTT. Translated: CASKGADTQYF.

The J gene is TRBJ2-7, the V gene TRBV7-9; 9 bases align to TRBD1. Unmatched junction bases numbered 3, after V lost 4 bases and J lost 2 bases. Germline V gene sequence: CDR1 SEHNR, CDR2 FQNEAQ (reference sequence). This CDR3 contains 14 residues. The CDR3 nucleotides are TGTGCCAGCAGCTCCGGACAGGGGCCCTACGAGCAGTACTTC. Encoded protein: CASSSGQGPYEQYF.

The rearrangement uses TRBV5-1 and TRBJ2-2; TRBD1 aligns across 10 bases. This CDR3 is 15 amino acids long. The V segment lost 4 bases and the J segment 6 bases; nucleotides outside the gene matches: 6. Germline CDR1 and CDR2: SGHRS and YFSETQ. The CDR3: CASSTSTGGSGELFF. The DNA of the CDR3 is TGCGCCAGCAGCACGTCGACAGGGGGCTCCGGGGAGCTGTTTTTT. Full variable domain (rest looked up from reference TRBV5-1 and TRBJ2-2): KAGVTQTPRYLIKTRGQQVTLSCSPISGHRSVSWYQQTPGQGLQFLFEYFSETQRNKGNFPGRFSGRQFSNSRSEMNVSTLELGDSALYLCASSTSTGGSGELFFGEGSRLTVL.

This clone was picked up one time. The chain carries TRBV9 and TRBJ1-4; tentative D call: TRBD1 (5 bases). The germline V and J ends were trimmed by 0 bases and 1 base, with 7 bases remaining between them. CDR1 and CDR2 from the germline V gene are SGDLS and YYNGEE. This CDR3 is 15 amino acids long. The DNA of the CDR3 is TGTGCCAGCAGCGTAGGCAGGGTAACTAATGAAAAACTGTTTTTT. Translated: CASSVGRVTNEKLFF.